These 14 T cell receptor beta chains came from one sample sequenced in a study of control samples from healthy donors and cancer patients. Profiling relied on immunoSEQ multiplex PCR, and the TCRdb table lists in-frame clones only, not all of them. The data show around 84,000 clones, 80% to 90% seen once. The sample taken for sequencing was PBMCs. Receptor source: a man between 60 and 75 years old with head and neck cancer.

The CDR3 loop reads CASSENPGPPYGYTF. For the CDR3, the DNA is TGCGCCAGCAGTGAGAACCCGGGACCCCCTTATGGCTACACCTTC. The rearrangement joins TRBV10-1 to TRBJ1-2; D perhaps matches TRBD1 (5 bases). V gave up 2 bases and J gave up 5 bases, with 15 bases separating them. The CDR3 covers 15 residues. Germline lookup yields CDR1 WNHNN and CDR2 SYGVQD (reference sequence).

This clone was picked up a small number of times. The chain combines TRBV5-4 with TRBJ1-3; no firm D call. The CDR3 is 15 residues long. Germline V lookup: CDR1 SGHNT, CDR2 YYREEE (reference sequence). Trimming took 3 bases from V and 4 from J, leaving 14 bases between them. The chain's CDR3 is CASSSSQVEGNTIYF. The CDR3 DNA reads TGTGCCAGCAGCTCGTCCCAGGTGGAAGGAAACACCATATATTTT.

V is TRBV5-4 and J is TRBJ2-7; 10 bases line up with TRBD2. V gave up 3 bases and J gave up 1 base; unmatched junction bases: 7. The germline gives CDR1 SGHNT, CDR2 YYREEE (reference sequence). The CDR3 has 16 residues. CDR3: CASSSIAGGSSYEQYF. In DNA form, the CDR3 reads TGTGCCAGCAGCTCCATAGCGGGAGGCTCGTCCTACGAGCAGTACTTC.

This CDR3 reads CASSQDSMGAGGFREKLFF. DNA for the CDR3: TGTGCCAGCAGCCAAGATAGTATGGGTGCAGGGGGCTTTCGTGAAAAACTGTTTTTT. This chain connects TRBV14 to TRBJ1-4, with 8 bases fitting TRBD1. This CDR3 spans 19 amino acids. CDR1 is SGHDN, CDR2 FVKESK, per germline. V gave up 0 bases and J gave up 7 bases; unmatched junction bases: 16.

This clone was counted only a few times. The rearrangement joins TRBV7-9 to TRBJ2-3, with D perhaps TRBD1 (5 bases). V was trimmed by 2 bases and J by 1 base, leaving 10 bases between them. Germline V lookup: CDR1 SEHNR, CDR2 FQNEAQ (reference sequence). This CDR3 is 15 amino acids long. The CDR3 spells CASSLSVGGTDTQYF. For the CDR3, the DNA is TGTGCCAGCAGCTTAAGCGTAGGGGGCACAGATACGCAGTATTTT.

The rearrangement joins TRBV7-9 to TRBJ2-7, with TRBD1 matching 8 bases. Per germline, CDR1 SEHNR and CDR2 FQNEAQ (reference sequence). Trimming removed 4 bases from V and 4 bases from J; junction bases left unmatched: 12. This CDR3 contains 16 residues. The chain's CDR3 is CASSSFDRGPRYEQYF. The CDR3 DNA reads TGTGCCAGCAGCTCCTTCGACAGGGGCCCTCGGTACGAGCAGTACTTC.

This clone has just one count. The J gene is TRBJ2-6, the V gene TRBV11-3; possibly TRBD2 for D (5 bases). The CDR3 spans 15 residues. The germline CDR1 and CDR2 sequences are SGHNT and YENEEA. Trimming cost V 1 base and J 2 bases, with 6 bases left between them. The CDR3 sequence: CASSLGGAGANVLTF. CDR3 coding DNA: TGTGCCAGCAGCTTAGGGGGAGCTGGGGCCAACGTCCTGACTTTC.

J is TRBJ1-1 and V is TRBV30; a possible D gene is TRBD1 (6 bases). V was clipped by 4 bases and J by 5 bases, with 17 bases between them. From germline, CDR1 is GTSNPN and CDR2 SVGIG (reference sequence). The CDR3 extends over 14 amino acids. CDR3 sequence: CAWKGPGAWTEAFF. The CDR3 DNA reads as TGTGCCTGGAAAGGTCCGGGGGCGTGGACTGAAGCTTTCTTT.

This rearrangement joins TRBV10-3 to TRBJ2-3; D is ambiguous. Germline lookup yields CDR1 ENHRY and CDR2 SYGVKD. The ends were cut back, 4 bases at V and 4 bases at J, with 12 bases in the middle. The CDR3 runs to 14 residues. CDR3 protein: CAISGADQADTQYF. The DNA for the CDR3 is TGTGCCATCAGTGGGGCGGACCAAGCAGATACGCAGTATTTT.

J is TRBJ2-3 and V is TRBV4-1, with 13 bases matching TRBD2. The ends lost 3 bases at V and 7 bases at J; junction bases unmatched: 7. Looked up from germline, CDR1 is MGHRA and CDR2 is YSYEKL. The CDR3 contains 16 residues. The CDR3 coding sequence is TGCGCCAGCAGCCACTTACTAGCGGGAGGGCCGAATACGCAGTATTTT. This gives the protein CASSHLLAGGPNTQYF.

The chain carries TRBV7-8 and TRBJ2-7, with D perhaps assigned TRBD1 or TRBD2 (5 bases each). Germline-derived CDR1 and CDR2 are SGHVS and FQNEAQ. V lost 1 base, J lost 2 bases, and 9 bases lay in between. This CDR3 contains 14 residues. CDR3 in DNA: TGTGCCAGCAGCTTAGGAGGGGCCCCCTACGAGCAGTACTTC. As protein: CASSLGGAPYEQYF.

The chain is built from TRBV28 and TRBJ2-7, with a weak D call TRBD1 (6 bases). The CDR3 has 15 residues. V was cut by 2 bases and J by 0 bases, with 11 bases left in between. Germline CDR1 and CDR2: MDHEN and SYDVKM. The CDR3 DNA sequence: TGTGCCAGCAGTTTAAGGGGGAGCCTCTCCTACGAGCAGTACTTC. Translated, it gives CASSLRGSLSYEQYF.

The chain recombines TRBV5-1 with TRBJ1-2, with D unresolved. The germline V and J ends were trimmed by 0 bases and 0 bases, with 12 bases remaining between them. The CDR3 runs 16 residues. Germline CDR1 SGHRS, CDR2 YFSETQ. CDR3 in amino acids: CASSLAWPAANYGYTF. In DNA form, the CDR3 reads TGCGCCAGCAGCTTGGCCTGGCCCGCTGCTAACTATGGCTACACCTTC.

For this clone: Other DNA sequences in the sample encode the same CDR3. The V call is TRBV5-1, the J call TRBJ1-5; 8 nucleotides line up with TRBD1. The V gene end was trimmed by 0 bases and the J gene end by 2 bases; junction bases not matched to a gene: 1. Germline assignment: CDR1 SGHRS and CDR2 YFSETQ. The CDR3 covers 15 residues. CDR3 DNA: TGCGCCAGCAGCTTGGCAGGGGGCCGCAATCAGCCCCAGCATTTT. Amino acids: CASSLAGGRNQPQHF.